This record looks at one TCR beta chain sequence and its context. The antigen is undetermined. This sample was taken from a study of cytomegalovirus exposure and HLA in healthy donors. General study points: Among the CMV-associated chains, a few were confirmed in vitro as specific for CMV antigens.

V was pared by 0 bases and J by 4 bases, with 9 bases between. Germline V CDR1 and CDR2: MNHEY, SVGAGI. This CDR3 has 14 amino acids. The PCR ran on 60 Vbeta and 13 Jbeta primers. Using immunoSEQ multiplex PCR, the repertoire was profiled, and TCRdb retains in-frame clones only, with some absent. The repertoire holds about 170,000 clones, 70% to 90% seen once, with approximately 2.5% in the top ten. The V gene is TRBV6-5, the J gene TRBJ2-5; a weak D match, TRBD2 (5 bases). The sequence was obtained from a man younger than 40 in good health and CMV-seropositive. The sample consisted of PBMCs. The DNA for the CDR3 is TGTGCCAGCAGTTACTCTCGGGGTCTAGAGACCCAGTACTTC. This gives the protein CASSYSRGLETQYF.